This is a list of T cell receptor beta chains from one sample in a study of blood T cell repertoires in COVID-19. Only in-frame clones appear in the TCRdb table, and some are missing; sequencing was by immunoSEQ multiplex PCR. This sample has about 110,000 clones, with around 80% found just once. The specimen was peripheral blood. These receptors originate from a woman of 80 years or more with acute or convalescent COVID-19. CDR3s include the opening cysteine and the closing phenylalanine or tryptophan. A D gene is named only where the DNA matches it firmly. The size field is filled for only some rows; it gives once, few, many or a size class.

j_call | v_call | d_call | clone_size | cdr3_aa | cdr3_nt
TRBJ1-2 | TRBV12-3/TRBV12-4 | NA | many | CASSRNTGYGYTF | TGTGCCAGCAGCCGGAATACAGGGTATGGCTACACCTTC
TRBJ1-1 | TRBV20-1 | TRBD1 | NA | CSASGQVEAFF | TGCAGTGCTAGCGGACAGGTTGAAGCTTTCTTT
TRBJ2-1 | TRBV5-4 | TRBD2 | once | CASSSGTSGIYNEQFF | TGTGCCAGCAGCTCCGGGACTAGCGGGATCTACAATGAGCAGTTCTTC
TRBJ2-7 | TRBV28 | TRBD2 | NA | CASSLPGGSGSYEQYF | TGTGCCAGCAGTTTACCGGGAGGTAGCGGGAGCTACGAGCAGTACTTC
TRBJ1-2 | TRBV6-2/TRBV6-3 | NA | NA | CASSPTGLSLGYTF | TGTGCCAGCAGTCCCACAGGGCTGAGTCTCGGCTACACCTTC
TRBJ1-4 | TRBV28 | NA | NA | CASSSTGITNEKLFF | TGTGCCAGCAGTTCCACGGGGATAACTAATGAAAAACTGTTTTTT
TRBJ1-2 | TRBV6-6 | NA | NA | CASSRTTGANYGYTF | TGTGCCAGCAGCCGTACGACAGGAGCTAACTATGGCTACACCTTC
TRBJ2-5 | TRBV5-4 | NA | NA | CASSLGGGVGETQYF | TGTGCCAGCAGCTTGGGAGGCGGCGTAGGAGAGACCCAGTACTTC
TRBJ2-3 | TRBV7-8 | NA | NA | CASSSSWQGGKDTQYF | TGTGCCAGCAGCTCATCGTGGCAGGGAGGCAAAGATACGCAGTATTTT
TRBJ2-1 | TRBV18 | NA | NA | CASSQATGYNEQFF | TGTGCCAGCTCACAGGCGACAGGTTACAATGAGCAGTTCTTC
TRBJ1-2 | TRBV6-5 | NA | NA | CASSTTKGGDYGYTF | TGTGCCAGCAGTACCACGAAGGGAGGGGACTATGGCTACACCTTC
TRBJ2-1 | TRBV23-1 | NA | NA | CASSQFGGRGSYNEQFF | TGCGCCAGCAGTCAATTCGGTGGGAGAGGGTCCTACAATGAGCAGTTCTTC
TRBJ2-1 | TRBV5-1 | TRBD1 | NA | CASANGTGFVHEQFF | TGCGCCAGCGCAAACGGGACAGGGTTTGTACATGAGCAGTTCTTC
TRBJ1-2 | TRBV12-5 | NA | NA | CASGFVYPGQYGYTF | TGTGCTAGTGGTTTCGTATATCCTGGACAGTATGGCTACACCTTC
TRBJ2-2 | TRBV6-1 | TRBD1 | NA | CASSEFQGAHGELFF | TGTGCCAGCAGTGAATTTCAGGGGGCGCACGGGGAGCTGTTTTTT
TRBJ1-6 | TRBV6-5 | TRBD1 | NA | CASSYSLVQGNSPLHF | TGTGCCAGCAGTTACTCGTTAGTACAGGGGAATTCACCCCTCCACTTT
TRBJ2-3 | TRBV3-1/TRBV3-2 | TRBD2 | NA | CASSQVPGLAGTPDTQYF | TGTGCCAGCAGCCAAGTGCCTGGACTAGCGGGCACCCCTGATACGCAGTATTTT
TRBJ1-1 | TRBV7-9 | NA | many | CASRPAVFEMLAFF | TGTGCCAGCAGGCCCGCCGTATTTGAGATGTTAGCTTTCTTT
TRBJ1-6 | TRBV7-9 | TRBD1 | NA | CASSTGESPLHF | TGTGCCAGCAGTACAGGGGAATCACCCCTCCACTTT
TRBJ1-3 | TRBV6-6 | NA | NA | CASSYEGSGNTIYF | TGTGCCAGCAGTTACGAGGGCTCTGGAAACACCATATATTTT
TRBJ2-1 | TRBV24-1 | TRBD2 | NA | CATSDSWTSDSYNEQFF | TGTGCCACCAGTGATTCATGGACTAGCGACTCCTACAATGAGCAGTTCTTC
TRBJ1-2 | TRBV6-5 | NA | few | CASRGADYGYTF | TGTGCCAGCAGGGGGGCAGACTATGGCTACACCTTC
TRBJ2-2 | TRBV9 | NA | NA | CASSAPTGRTGELFF | TGTGCCAGCAGCGCCCCAACAGGTCGGACCGGGGAGCTGTTTTTT
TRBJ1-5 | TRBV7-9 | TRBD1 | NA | CASSLEGTGGNQPQHF | TGTGCCAGCAGCTTAGAAGGGACAGGGGGCAATCAGCCCCAGCATTTT
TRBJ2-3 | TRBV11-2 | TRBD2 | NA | CASSSPTSDYTQYF | TGTGCCAGCAGCTCCCCGACTAGCGATTATACGCAGTATTTT
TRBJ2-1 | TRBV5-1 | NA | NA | CASSLVSGIHNEQFF | TGCGCCAGCAGCTTGGTTTCGGGGATACACAATGAGCAGTTCTTC
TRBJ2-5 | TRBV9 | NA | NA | CASSANQETQYF | TGTGCCAGCAGCGCTAACCAAGAGACCCAGTACTTC
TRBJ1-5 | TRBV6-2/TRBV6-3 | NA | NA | CASSQGYQPQHF | TGTGCCAGCAGTCAGGGTTATCAGCCCCAGCATTTT
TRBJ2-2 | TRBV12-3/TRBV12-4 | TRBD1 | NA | CAAGTGGTGELFF | TGTGCCGCCGGGACAGGGGGCACCGGGGAGCTGTTTTTT
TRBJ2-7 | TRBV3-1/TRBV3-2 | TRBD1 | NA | CASSPTFTGVHEQYF | TGTGCCAGCAGCCCGACCTTTACAGGGGTCCACGAGCAGTACTTC
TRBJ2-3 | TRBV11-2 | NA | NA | CASSLMGGRSTDTQYF | TGTGCCAGCAGCCTAATGGGGGGTCGGAGCACAGATACGCAGTATTTT
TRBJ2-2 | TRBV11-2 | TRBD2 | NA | CASSYGLAGGFSTGELFF | TGTGCCAGCAGTTACGGACTAGCGGGAGGGTTTAGCACCGGGGAGCTGTTTTTT
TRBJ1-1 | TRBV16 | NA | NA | CASSLGTSTEAFF | TGTGCCAGCAGCCTGGGGACATCCACTGAAGCTTTCTTT
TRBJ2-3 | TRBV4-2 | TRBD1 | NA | CASSREGQGTQYF | TGTGCCAGCAGCCGGGAGGGACAGGGCACGCAGTATTTT
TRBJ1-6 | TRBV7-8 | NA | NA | CASSLGRVKPDYSPLHF | TGTGCCAGCAGCTTGGGTCGGGTCAAGCCGGACTATTCACCCCTCCACTTT
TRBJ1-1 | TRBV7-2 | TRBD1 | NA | CASSLRQGTEAFF | TGTGCCAGCAGCTTACGACAGGGTACTGAAGCTTTCTTT
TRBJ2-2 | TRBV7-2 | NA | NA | CASAGELSGELFF | TGTGCCAGCGCAGGGGAGCTTTCCGGGGAGCTGTTTTTT
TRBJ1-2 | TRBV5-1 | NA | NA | CASTLGSADGYTF | TGCGCCAGCACCTTGGGATCAGCGGATGGCTACACCTTC
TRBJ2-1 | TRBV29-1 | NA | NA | CSVGVRQGEQFF | TGCAGCGTTGGGGTCCGGCAGGGTGAGCAGTTCTTC
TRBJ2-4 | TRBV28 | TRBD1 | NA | CASSLEDRGGNIQYF | TGTGCCAGCAGTTTAGAGGACAGGGGAGGGAACATTCAGTACTTC
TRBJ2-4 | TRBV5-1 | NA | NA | CASTRSGLEGAKNIQYF | TGCGCCAGCACTCGATCAGGGTTAGAAGGAGCCAAAAACATTCAGTACTTC
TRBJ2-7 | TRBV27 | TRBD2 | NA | CASRLAGGRHEQYF | TGTGCCAGCAGGTTGGCGGGAGGTCGGCACGAGCAGTACTTC
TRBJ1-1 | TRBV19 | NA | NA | CASSTLRSSYTEAFF | TGTGCCAGTAGTACCTTACGGAGCTCCTACACTGAAGCTTTCTTT
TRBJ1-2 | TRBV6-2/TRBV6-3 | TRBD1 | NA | CASSSFSGQRSDGYTF | TGTGCCAGCAGTAGCTTTTCGGGACAGCGATCTGATGGCTACACCTTC
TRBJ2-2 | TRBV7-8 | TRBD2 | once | CASKTSENTGELFF | TGTGCCAGCAAGACTAGCGAGAACACCGGGGAGCTGTTTTTT